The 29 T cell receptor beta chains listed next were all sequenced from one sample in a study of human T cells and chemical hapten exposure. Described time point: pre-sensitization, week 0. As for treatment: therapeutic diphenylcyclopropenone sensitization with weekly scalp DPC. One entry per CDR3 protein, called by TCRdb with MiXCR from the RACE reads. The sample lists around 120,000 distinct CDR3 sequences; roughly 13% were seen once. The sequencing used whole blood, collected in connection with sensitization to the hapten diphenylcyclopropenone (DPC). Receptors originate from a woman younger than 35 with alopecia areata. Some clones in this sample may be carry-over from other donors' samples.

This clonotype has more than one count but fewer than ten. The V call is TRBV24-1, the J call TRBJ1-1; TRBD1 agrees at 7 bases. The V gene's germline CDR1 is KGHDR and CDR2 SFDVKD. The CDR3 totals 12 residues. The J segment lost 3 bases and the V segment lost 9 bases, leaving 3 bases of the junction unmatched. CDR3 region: CATRTGDTEAFF. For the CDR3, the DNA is TGTGCCACCCGGACAGGAGACACTGAAGCTTTCTTT.

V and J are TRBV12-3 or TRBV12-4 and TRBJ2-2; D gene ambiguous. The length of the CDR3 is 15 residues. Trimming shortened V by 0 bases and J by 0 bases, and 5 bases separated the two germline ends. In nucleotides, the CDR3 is TGTGCCAGCAGTTTAGCTAGACCGAACACCGGGGAGCTGTTTTTT. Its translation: CASSLARPNTGELFF.

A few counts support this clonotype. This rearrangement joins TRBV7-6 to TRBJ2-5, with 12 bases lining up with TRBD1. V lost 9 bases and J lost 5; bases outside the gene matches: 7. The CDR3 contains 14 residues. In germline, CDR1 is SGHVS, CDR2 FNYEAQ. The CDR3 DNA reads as TGTGCCAGTGGGACAGGGGGCGCAGGGGAGACCCAGTACTTC. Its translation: CASGTGGAGETQYF.

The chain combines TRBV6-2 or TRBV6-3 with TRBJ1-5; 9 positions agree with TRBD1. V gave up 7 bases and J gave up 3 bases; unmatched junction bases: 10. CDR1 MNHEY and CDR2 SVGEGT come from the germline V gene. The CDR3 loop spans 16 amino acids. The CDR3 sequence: CASTETGQGANQPQHF. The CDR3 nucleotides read TGTGCCAGCACCGAGACGGGACAGGGCGCCAATCAGCCCCAGCATTTT.

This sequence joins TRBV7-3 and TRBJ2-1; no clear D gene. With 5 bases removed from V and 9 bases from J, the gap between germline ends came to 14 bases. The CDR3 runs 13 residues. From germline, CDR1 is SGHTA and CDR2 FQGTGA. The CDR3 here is CASSPSLAREQFF. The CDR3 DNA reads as TGTGCCAGCAGCCCCTCGTTAGCTCGTGAGCAGTTCTTC.

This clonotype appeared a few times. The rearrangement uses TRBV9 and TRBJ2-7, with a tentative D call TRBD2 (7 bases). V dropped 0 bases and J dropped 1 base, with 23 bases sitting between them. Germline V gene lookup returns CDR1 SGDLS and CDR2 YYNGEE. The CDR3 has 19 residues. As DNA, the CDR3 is TGTGCCAGCAGCGTAGGGGACTCTATGGCGGGGGCCTTTTCCTACGAGCAGTACTTC. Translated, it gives CASSVGDSMAGAFSYEQYF.

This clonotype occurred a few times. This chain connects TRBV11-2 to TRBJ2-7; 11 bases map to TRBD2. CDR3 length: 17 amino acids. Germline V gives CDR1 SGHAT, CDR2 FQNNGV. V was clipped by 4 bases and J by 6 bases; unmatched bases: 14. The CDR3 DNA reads TGTGCCAGCAGCTCCACCTTTCTCCTAGCGGGGGGATCCGAGCAGTACTTC. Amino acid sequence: CASSSTFLLAGGSEQYF.

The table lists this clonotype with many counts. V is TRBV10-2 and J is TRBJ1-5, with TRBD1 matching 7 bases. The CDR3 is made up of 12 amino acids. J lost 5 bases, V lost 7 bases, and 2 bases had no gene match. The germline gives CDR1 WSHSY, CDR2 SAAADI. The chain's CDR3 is CASKGGDQPQHF. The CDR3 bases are TGCGCCAGCAAAGGGGGCGATCAGCCCCAGCATTTT.

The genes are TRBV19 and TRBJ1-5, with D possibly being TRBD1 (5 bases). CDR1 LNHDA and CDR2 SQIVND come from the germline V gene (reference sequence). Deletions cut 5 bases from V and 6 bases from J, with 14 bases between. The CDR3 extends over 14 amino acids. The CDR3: CASSVGPGTQPQHF. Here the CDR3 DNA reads TGTGCCAGTAGTGTGGGACCCGGGACTCAGCCCCAGCATTTT.

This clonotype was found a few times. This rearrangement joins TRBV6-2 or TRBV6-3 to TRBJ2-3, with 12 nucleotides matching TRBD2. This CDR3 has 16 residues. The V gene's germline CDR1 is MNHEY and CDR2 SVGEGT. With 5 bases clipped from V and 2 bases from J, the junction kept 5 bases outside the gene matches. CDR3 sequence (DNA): TGTGCCAGCAGTCCCGGACTAGCGGGGACCACAGATACGCAGTATTTT. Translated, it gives CASSPGLAGTTDTQYF.

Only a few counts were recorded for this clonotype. The CDR3 spells CASSRHGANYGYTF. The CDR3 DNA reads as TGTGCCAGCAGCCGGCACGGAGCTAACTATGGCTACACCTTC. The J gene is TRBJ1-2, the V gene TRBV12-3 or TRBV12-4, with unresolved D. V shed 6 bases and J shed 0 bases, with 11 bases lying between them. There are 14 residues in the CDR3.

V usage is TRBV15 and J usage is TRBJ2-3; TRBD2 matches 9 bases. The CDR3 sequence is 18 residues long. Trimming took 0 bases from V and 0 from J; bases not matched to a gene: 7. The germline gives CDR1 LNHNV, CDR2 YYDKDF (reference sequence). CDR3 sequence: CATSREAGGLSSTDTQYF. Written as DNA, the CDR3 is TGTGCCACCAGCAGAGAAGCGGGGGGCCTTTCTAGCACAGATACGCAGTATTTT.

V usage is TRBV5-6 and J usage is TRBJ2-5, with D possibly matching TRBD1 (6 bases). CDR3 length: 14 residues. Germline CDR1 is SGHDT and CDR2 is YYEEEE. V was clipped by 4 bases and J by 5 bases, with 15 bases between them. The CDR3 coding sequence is TGTGCCAGCAGCCCCTTAGGGGGTGGGGAGACCCAGTACTTC. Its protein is CASSPLGGGETQYF. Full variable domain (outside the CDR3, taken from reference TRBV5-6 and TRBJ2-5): DAGVTQSPTHLIKTRGQQVTLRCSPKSGHDTVSWYQQALGQGPQFIFQYYEEEERQRGNFPDRFSGHQFPNYSSELNVNALLLGDSALYLCASSPLGGGETQYFGPGTRLLVL.

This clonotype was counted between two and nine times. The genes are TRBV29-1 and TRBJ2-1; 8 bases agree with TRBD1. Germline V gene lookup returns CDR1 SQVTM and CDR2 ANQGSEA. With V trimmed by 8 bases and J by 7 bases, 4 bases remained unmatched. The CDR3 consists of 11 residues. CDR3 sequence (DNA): TGCAGCATGGACAGGGCGAATGAGCAGTTCTTC. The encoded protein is CSMDRANEQFF.

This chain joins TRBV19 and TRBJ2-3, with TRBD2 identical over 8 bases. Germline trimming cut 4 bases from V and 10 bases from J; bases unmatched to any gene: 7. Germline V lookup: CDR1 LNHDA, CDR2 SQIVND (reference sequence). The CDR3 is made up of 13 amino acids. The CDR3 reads CASSNSPGLAQYF. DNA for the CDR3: TGTGCCAGTAGTAACTCACCGGGACTAGCGCAGTATTTT.

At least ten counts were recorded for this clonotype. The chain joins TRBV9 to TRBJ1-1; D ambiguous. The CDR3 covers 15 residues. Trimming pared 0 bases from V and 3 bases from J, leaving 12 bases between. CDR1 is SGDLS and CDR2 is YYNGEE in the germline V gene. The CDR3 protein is CASSVGSRRDTEAFF. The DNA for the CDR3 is TGTGCCAGCAGCGTAGGAAGCAGGAGGGACACTGAAGCTTTCTTT.

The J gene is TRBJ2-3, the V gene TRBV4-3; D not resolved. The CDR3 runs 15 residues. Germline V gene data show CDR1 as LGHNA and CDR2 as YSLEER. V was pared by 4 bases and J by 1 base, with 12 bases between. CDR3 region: CASSPHVKGTDTQYF. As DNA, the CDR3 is TGCGCCAGCAGCCCCCACGTAAAGGGCACAGATACGCAGTATTTT.

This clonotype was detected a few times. The CDR3 DNA is TGTGCCAGCAGCACCCGGGACAGACCCTACGAGCAGTACTTC. This sequence encodes CASSTRDRPYEQYF. The chain is built from TRBV7-6 and TRBJ2-7, with 7 bases fitting TRBD1. The CDR3 has 14 residues. Germline CDR1 and CDR2: SGHVS and FNYEAQ. J lost 2 bases, V lost 5 bases, and 6 bases had no gene match.

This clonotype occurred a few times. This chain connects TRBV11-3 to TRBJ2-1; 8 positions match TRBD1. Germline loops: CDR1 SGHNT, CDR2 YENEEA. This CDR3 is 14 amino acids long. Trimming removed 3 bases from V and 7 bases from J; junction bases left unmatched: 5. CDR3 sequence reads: CASSLRQGTNEQFF. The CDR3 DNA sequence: TGTGCCAGCAGCTTGAGACAGGGGACGAATGAGCAGTTCTTC. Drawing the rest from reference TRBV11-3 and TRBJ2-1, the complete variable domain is EAGVVQSPRYKIIEKKQPVAFWCNPISGHNTLYWYLQNLGQGPELLIRYENEEAVDDSQLPKDRFSAERLKGVDSTLKIQPAELGDSAVYLCASSLRQGTNEQFFGPGTRLTVL.

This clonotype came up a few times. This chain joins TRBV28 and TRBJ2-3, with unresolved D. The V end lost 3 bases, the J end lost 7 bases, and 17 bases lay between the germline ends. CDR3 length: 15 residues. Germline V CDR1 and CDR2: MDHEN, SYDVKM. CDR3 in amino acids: CASSFLLGKENTQYF. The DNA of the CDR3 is TGTGCCAGCAGTTTCCTCTTGGGGAAGGAAAATACGCAGTATTTT.

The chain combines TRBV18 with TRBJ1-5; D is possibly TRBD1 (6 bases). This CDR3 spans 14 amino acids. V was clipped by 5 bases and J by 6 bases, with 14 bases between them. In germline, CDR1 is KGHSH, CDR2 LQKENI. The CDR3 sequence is CASSVQGGVQPQHF. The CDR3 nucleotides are TGTGCCAGCTCAGTACAGGGTGGGGTTCAGCCCCAGCATTTT. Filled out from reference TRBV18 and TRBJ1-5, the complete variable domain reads NAGVMQNPRHLVRRRGQEARLRCSPMKGHSHVYWYRQLPEEGLKFMVYLQKENIIDESGMPKERFSAEFPKEGPSILRIQQVVRGDSAAYFCASSVQGGVQPQHFGDGTRLSIL.

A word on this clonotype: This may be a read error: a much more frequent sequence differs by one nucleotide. As DNA, the CDR3 is TGTGCCAGCAGTTTAGCACTTACCTATGACTACACCTTC. It specifies CASSLALTYDYTF. V is TRBV12-3 or TRBV12-4 and J is TRBJ1-2; no definite D call. The CDR3 covers 13 residues.

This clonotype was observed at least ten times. Here the CDR3 reads CASSRGSRGQETQYF. CDR3 nucleotides: TGTGCCAGCAGCCGAGGGTCCCGCGGCCAAGAGACCCAGTACTTC. V usage is TRBV7-9 and J usage is TRBJ2-5, with D tentatively TRBD2 (5 bases). Germline CDR1 is SEHNR and CDR2 is FQNEAQ (reference sequence). V lost 5 bases and J 1 base, leaving 14 bases between the germline ends. The CDR3 is 15 residues long.

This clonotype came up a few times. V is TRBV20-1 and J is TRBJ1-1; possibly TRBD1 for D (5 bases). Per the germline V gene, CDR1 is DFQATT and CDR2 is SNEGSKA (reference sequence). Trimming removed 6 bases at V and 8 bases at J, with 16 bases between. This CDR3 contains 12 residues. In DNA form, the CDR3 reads TGCAGTGCCGCCCGGGGACCACTCGAAGCTTTCTTT. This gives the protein CSAARGPLEAFF.

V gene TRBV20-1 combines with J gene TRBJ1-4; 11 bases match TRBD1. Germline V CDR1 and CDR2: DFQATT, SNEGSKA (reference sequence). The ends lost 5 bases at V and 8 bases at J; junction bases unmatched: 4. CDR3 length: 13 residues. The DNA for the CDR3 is TGCAGTGCTGGGGGACAGGGGGACGAAAAACTGTTTTTT. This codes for CSAGGQGDEKLFF.

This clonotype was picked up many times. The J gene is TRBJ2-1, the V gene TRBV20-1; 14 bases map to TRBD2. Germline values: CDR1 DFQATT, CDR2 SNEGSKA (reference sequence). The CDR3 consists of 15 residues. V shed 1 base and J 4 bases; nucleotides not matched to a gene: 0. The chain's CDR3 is CSARGTSGGYNEQFF. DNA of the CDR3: TGCAGTGCTAGAGGGACTAGCGGGGGGTACAATGAGCAGTTCTTC.

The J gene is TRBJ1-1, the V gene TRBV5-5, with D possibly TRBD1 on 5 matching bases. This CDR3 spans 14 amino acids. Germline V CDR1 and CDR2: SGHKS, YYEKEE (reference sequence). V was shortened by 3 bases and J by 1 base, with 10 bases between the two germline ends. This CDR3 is CASSSRTKNTEAFF. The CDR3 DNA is TGTGCCAGCAGCTCCCGGACAAAGAACACTGAAGCTTTCTTT.

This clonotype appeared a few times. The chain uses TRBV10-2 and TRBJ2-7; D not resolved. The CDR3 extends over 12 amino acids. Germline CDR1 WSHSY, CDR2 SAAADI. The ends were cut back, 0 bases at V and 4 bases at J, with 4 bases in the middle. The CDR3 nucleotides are TGCGCCAGCAGTGAGTCGGGGTACGAGCAGTACTTC. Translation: CASSESGYEQYF.

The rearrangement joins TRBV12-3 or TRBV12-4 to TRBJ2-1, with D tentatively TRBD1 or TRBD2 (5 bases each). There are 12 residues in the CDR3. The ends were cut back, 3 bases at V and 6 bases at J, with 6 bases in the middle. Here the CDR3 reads CASSFGGNEQFF. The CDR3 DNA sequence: TGTGCCAGCAGTTTTGGGGGCAATGAGCAGTTCTTC.